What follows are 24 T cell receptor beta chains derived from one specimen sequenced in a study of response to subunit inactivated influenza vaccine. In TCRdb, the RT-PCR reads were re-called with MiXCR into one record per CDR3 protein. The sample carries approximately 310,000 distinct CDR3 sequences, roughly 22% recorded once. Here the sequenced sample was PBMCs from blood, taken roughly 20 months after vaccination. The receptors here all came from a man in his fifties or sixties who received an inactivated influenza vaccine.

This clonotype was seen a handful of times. DNA of the CDR3: TGTGCCAGCAGCTTAGCGTGGAGGGCTGGGGCCAACGTCCTGACTTTC. Translated: CASSLAWRAGANVLTF. The chain is built from TRBV7-8 and TRBJ2-6; perhaps TRBD2 as D (6 bases). CDR3 length: 16 amino acids. Germline V gene data show CDR1 as SGHVS and CDR2 as FQNEAQ. V was clipped by 0 bases and J by 2 bases, with 8 bases between them.

The chain's CDR3 is CASSQDRGASSPSTDTQYF. In nucleotides, the CDR3 is TGTGCCAGCAGCCAAGATCGGGGGGCAAGCTCTCCAAGCACAGATACGCAGTATTTT. This chain joins TRBV4-2 and TRBJ2-3; possible D gene TRBD2, 7 bases. The V and J ends lost 0 bases and 0 bases respectively, with 19 bases between them. The CDR3 loop spans 19 amino acids. The germline gives CDR1 LGHNA, CDR2 YNFKEQ.

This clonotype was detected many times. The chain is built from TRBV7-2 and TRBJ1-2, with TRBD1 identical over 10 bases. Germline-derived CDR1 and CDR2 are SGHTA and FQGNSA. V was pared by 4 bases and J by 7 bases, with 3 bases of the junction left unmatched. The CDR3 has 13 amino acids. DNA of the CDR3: TGTGCCAGCAGCTCCGGACAGGGGGGTGGCTACACCTTC. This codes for CASSSGQGGGYTF.

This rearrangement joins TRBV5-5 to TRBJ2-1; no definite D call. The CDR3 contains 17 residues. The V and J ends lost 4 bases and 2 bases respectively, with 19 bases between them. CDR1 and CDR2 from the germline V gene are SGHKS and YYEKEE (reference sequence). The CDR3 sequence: CASSLHWRGYPYNEQFF. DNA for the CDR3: TGTGCCAGCAGCCTCCATTGGCGTGGCTATCCCTACAATGAGCAGTTCTTC.

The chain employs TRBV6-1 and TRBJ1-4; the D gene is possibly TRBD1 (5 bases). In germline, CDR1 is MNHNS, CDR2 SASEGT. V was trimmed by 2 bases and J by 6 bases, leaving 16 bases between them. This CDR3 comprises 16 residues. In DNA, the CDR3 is TGTGCCAGCAGTGAAAGTTCCGCTGGGGCCTATGAAAAACTGTTTTTT. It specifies CASSESSAGAYEKLFF.

For the CDR3, the DNA is TGTGCCACCAGCAGGTCTCATGGGACACCTAATGAAAAACTGTTTTTT. This codes for CATSRSHGTPNEKLFF. The genes are TRBV15 and TRBJ1-4; perhaps TRBD1 as D (6 bases). Trimming left V 3 bases short and J 3 bases short, with 14 bases between. The CDR3 is 16 amino acids. Germline assignment: CDR1 LNHNV and CDR2 YYDKDF (reference sequence).

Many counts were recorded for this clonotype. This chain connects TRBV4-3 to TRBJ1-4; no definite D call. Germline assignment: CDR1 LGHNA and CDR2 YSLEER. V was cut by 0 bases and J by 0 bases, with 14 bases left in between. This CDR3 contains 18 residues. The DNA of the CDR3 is TGCGCCAGCAGCCAAGATGGTGAGCACCTCGCAACTAATGAAAAACTGTTTTTT. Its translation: CASSQDGEHLATNEKLFF.

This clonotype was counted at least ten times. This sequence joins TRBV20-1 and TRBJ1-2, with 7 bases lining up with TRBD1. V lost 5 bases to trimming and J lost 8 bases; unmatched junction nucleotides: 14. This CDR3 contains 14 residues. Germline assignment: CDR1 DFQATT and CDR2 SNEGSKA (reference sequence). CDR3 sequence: CSASHEGQAGGYTF. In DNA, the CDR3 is TGCAGTGCTTCCCACGAAGGACAGGCTGGCGGCTACACCTTC.

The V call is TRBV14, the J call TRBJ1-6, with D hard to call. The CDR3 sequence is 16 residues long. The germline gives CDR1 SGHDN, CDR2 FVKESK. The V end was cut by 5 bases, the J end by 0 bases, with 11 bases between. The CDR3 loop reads CASSSRRSSYNSPLHF. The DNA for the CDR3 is TGTGCCAGCAGCTCCCGCCGGAGCTCCTATAATTCACCCCTCCACTTT.

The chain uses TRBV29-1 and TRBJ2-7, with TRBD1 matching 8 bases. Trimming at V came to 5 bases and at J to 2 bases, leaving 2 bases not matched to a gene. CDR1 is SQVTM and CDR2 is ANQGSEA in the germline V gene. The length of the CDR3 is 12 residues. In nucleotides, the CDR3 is TGCAGCGTTTGGACAGGGACCTACGAGCAGTACTTC. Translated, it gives CSVWTGTYEQYF.

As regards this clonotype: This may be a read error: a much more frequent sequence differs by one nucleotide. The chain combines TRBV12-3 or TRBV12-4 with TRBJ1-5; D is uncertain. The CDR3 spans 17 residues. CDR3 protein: CASSLAWDPYSNQRQHF. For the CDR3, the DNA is TGTGCCAGCAGTTTAGCCTGGGATCCATATAGCAATCAGCGCCAGCATTTT.

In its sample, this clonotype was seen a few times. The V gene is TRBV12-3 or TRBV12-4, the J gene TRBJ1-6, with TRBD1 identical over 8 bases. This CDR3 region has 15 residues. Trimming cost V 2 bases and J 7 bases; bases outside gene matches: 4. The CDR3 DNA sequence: TGTGCCAGCAGTTTATGGGACAGGCGAAATTCACCCCTCCACTTT. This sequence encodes CASSLWDRRNSPLHF.

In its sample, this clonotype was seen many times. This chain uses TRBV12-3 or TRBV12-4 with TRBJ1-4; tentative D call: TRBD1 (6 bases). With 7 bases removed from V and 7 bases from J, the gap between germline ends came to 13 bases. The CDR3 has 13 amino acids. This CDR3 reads CASTSGGGEKLFF. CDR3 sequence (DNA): TGTGCCAGCACCTCCGGGGGCGGTGAAAAACTGTTTTTT.

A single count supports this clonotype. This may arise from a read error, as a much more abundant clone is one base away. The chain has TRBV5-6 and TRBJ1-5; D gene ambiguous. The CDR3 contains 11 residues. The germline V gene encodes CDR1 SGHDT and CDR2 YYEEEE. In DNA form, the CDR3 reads TGTGCCAGCTGCTTGAGTCAGCCCCAGCATTTT. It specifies CASCLSQPQHF.

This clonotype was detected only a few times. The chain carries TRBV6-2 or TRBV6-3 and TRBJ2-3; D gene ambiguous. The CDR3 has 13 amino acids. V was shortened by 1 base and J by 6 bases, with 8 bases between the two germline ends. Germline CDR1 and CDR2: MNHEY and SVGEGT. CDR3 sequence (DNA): TGTGCCAGCAGTTACTTGTTCCGGGATACGCAGTATTTT. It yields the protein CASSYLFRDTQYF.

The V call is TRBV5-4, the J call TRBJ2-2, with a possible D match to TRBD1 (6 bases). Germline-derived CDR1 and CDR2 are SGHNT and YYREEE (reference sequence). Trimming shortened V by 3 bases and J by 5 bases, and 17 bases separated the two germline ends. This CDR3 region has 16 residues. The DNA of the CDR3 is TGTGCCAGCAGCTACGGGACAAGCATTGTGACCGGGGAGCTGTTTTTT. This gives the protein CASSYGTSIVTGELFF.

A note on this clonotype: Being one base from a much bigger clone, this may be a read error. CDR3 in amino acids: CASSHGGGFEVGETQHF. The CDR3 DNA follows: TGTGCCAGCAGCCATGGGGGGGGCTTCGAAGTGGGAGAGACCCAGCACTTC. The V and J genes are TRBV3-1 and TRBJ2-5, with D possibly matching TRBD2 (7 bases). The CDR3 consists of 17 residues. Germline loops: CDR1 LGHDT, CDR2 YNNKEL (reference sequence).

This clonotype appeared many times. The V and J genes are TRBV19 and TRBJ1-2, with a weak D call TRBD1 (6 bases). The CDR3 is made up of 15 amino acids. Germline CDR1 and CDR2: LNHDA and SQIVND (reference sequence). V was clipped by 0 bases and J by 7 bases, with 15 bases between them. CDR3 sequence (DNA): TGTGCCAGTAGTATAGATGCACCGACAGGATTTGGCTACACCTTC. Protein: CASSIDAPTGFGYTF. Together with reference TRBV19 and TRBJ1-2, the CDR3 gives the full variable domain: DGGITQSPKYLFRKEGQNVTLSCEQNLNHDAMYWYRQDPGQGLRLIYYSQIVNDFQKGDIAEGYSVSREKKESFPLTVTSAQKNPTAFYLCASSIDAPTGFGYTFGSGTRLTVV.

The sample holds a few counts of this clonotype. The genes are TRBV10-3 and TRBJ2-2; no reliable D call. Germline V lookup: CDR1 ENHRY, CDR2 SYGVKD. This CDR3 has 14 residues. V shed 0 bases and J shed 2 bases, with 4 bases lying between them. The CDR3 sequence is CAISESFNTGELFF. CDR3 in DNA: TGTGCCATCAGTGAGTCCTTCAACACCGGGGAGCTGTTTTTT.

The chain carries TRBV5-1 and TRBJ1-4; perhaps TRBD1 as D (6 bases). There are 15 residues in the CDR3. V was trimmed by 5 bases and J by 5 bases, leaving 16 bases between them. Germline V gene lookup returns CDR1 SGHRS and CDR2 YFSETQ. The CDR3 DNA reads TGCGCCAGCAGTAGGCAACTCCAGGGGAATGAAAAACTGTTTTTT. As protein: CASSRQLQGNEKLFF.

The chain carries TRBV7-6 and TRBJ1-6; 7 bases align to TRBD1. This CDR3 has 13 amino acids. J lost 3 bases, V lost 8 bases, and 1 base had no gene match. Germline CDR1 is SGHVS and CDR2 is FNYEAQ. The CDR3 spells CASRDSYNSPLHF. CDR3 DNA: TGTGCCAGCCGGGACAGCTATAATTCACCCCTCCACTTT.

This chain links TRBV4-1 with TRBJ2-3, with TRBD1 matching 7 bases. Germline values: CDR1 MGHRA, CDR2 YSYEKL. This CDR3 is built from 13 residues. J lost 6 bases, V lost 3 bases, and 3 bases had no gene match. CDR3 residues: CASSQQGVDTQYF. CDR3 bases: TGCGCCAGCAGCCAGCAGGGGGTGGATACGCAGTATTTT.

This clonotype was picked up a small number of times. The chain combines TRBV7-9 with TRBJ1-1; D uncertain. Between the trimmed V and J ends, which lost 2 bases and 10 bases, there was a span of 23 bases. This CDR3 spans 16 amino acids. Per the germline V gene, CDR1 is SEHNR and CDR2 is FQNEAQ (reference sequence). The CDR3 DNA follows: TGTGCCAGCAGCTTATTTAGTGGCAGGTCAGGTTCAGCAGCTTTCTTT. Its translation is CASSLFSGRSGSAAFF.

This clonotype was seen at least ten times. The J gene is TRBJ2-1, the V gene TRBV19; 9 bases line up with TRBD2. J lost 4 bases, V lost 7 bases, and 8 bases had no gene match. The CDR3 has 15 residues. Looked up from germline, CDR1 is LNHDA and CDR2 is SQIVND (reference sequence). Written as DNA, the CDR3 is TGTGCCAGTAACCCTAGCGGGGCCCCGTACAATGAGCAGTTCTTC. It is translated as CASNPSGAPYNEQFF.